One and the same sample provided the 22 T cell receptor beta chains below, sequenced in a study of PD-1 blockade in classical Hodgkin lymphoma. Produced via immunoSEQ multiplex PCR; TCRdb's table is partial and in-frame only. The sample contains around 100,000 clones, roughly nine tenths of which appear only once. Time point specified: cycle 4 day 1 (C4D1), after six to seven weeks of nivolumab. All trial patients relapsed after autologous stem cell transplantation. The input for sequencing was peripheral blood mononuclear cells (PBMCs), taken before the fourth cycle of nivolumab. All receptors derive from a human donor with classical Hodgkin lymphoma.

This sequence joins TRBV4-2 and TRBJ1-1, with D possibly TRBD1 on 5 matching bases. This CDR3 spans 16 amino acids. Germline V gene sequence: CDR1 LGHNA, CDR2 YNFKEQ. V dropped 1 base and J dropped 2 bases, with 14 bases sitting between them. The CDR3 coding sequence is TGTGCCAGCAGCCAAGCTATAGACAGACTCAACACTGAAGCTTTCTTT. Its protein product is CASSQAIDRLNTEAFF.

The V gene is TRBV5-4, the J gene TRBJ2-1; no clear D gene. Germline V gene data show CDR1 as SGHNT and CDR2 as YYREEE (reference sequence). V lost 1 base, J lost 5 bases, and 7 bases lay in between. The CDR3 extends over 13 amino acids. The CDR3 here is CASSLFENNEQFF. DNA for the CDR3: TGTGCCAGCAGCTTGTTCGAAAACAATGAGCAGTTCTTC.

The table lists this clone with a count of one. This chain joins TRBV19 and TRBJ1-5; TRBD1 aligns across 8 bases. Trimming removed 3 bases from V and 7 bases from J; junction bases left unmatched: 5. The V gene's germline CDR1 is LNHDA and CDR2 SQIVND (reference sequence). This CDR3 contains 14 residues. CDR3 DNA sequence: TGTGCCAGTAGTATTACAGGGGGGCGGCAGCCCCAGCATTTT. This sequence encodes CASSITGGRQPQHF.

The chain links TRBV2 to TRBJ2-3; D not certain. V gave up 2 bases and J gave up 4 bases, with 7 bases separating them. Germline V gene lookup returns CDR1 SNHLY and CDR2 FYNNEI. CDR3 length: 13 amino acids. CDR3 in DNA: TGTGCCAGCAGTGAAAATAGCCCAGATACGCAGTATTTT. Its translation: CASSENSPDTQYF.

CDR3 sequence (DNA): TGTGCCAGCAGCCCGAGGGACGGGCTTTGGGAGACCCAGTACTTC. Translation: CASSPRDGLWETQYF. The chain carries TRBV7-9 and TRBJ2-5; D is perhaps TRBD1 or TRBD2 (5 bases each). This CDR3 has 15 amino acids. Per the germline V gene, CDR1 is SEHNR and CDR2 is FQNEAQ (reference sequence). V was cut by 5 bases and J by 5 bases, with 18 bases left in between.

The chain employs TRBV6-6 and TRBJ2-7, with unresolved D. Trimming took off 2 bases at V and 2 bases at J, with 10 bases between the two ends. From germline, CDR1 is MNHNY and CDR2 SVGAGI (reference sequence). CDR3 length: 14 residues. CDR3 residues: CASSYGVEAYEQYF. DNA of the CDR3: TGTGCCAGCAGTTACGGAGTAGAAGCCTACGAGCAGTACTTC.

The V and J genes are TRBV7-8 and TRBJ1-1; 7 nucleotides align to TRBD1. The CDR3 is made up of 15 amino acids. Germline V CDR1 and CDR2: SGHVS, FQNEAQ. With V trimmed by 2 bases and J by 1 base, 4 bases remained unmatched. The CDR3 bases are TGTGCCAGCAGCTTAAGGGGACAGCGGAACACTGAAGCTTTCTTT. Amino acids: CASSLRGQRNTEAFF. Looking up the rest from reference TRBV7-8 and TRBJ1-1 gives the full variable domain: GAGVSQSPRYKVAKRGQDVALRCDPISGHVSLFWYQQALGQGPEFLTYFQNEAQLDKSGLPSDRFFAERPEGSVSTLKIQRTQQEDSAVYLCASSLRGQRNTEAFFGQGTRLTVV.

The CDR3 region has the DNA TGTGCCTGGAATTCGGTCGGGGGTTCCCAGGAGACCCAGTACTTC. Residues: CAWNSVGGSQETQYF. This rearrangement joins TRBV30 to TRBJ2-5; tentatively, D is TRBD2 (6 bases). V was pared by 4 bases and J by 5 bases, with 20 bases between. This CDR3 has 15 amino acids. Per germline, CDR1 GTSNPN and CDR2 SVGIG (reference sequence). Full variable domain (rest looked up from reference TRBV30 and TRBJ2-5): SQTIHQWPATLVQPVGSPLSLECTVEGTSNPNLYWYRQAAGRGLQLLFYSVGIGQISSEVPQNLSASRPQDRQFILSSKKLLLSDSGFYLCAWNSVGGSQETQYFGPGTRLLVL.

J is TRBJ2-6 and V is TRBV19; 12 positions agree with TRBD1. The CDR3 has 17 amino acids. CDR1 and CDR2 from the germline V gene are LNHDA and SQIVND (reference sequence). The V gene end was trimmed by 7 bases and the J gene end by 2 bases; junction bases not matched to a gene: 6. CDR3 loop: CASTGGQGAPGANVLTF. DNA for the CDR3: TGTGCCAGTACGGGGGGACAGGGGGCGCCTGGGGCCAACGTCCTGACTTTC. The whole variable domain, remainder taken from reference TRBV19 and TRBJ2-6, is DGGITQSPKYLFRKEGQNVTLSCEQNLNHDAMYWYRQDPGQGLRLIYYSQIVNDFQKGDIAEGYSVSREKKESFPLTVTSAQKNPTAFYLCASTGGQGAPGANVLTFGAGSRLTVL.

This chain connects TRBV30 to TRBJ2-7; D is unresolved. This CDR3 is 11 amino acids long. V lost 5 bases to trimming and J lost 3 bases, with 8 bases between them. Germline values: CDR1 GTSNPN, CDR2 SVGIG (reference sequence). The CDR3 loop reads CAWDLGYEQYF. In DNA form, the CDR3 reads TGTGCCTGGGACCTGGGCTACGAGCAGTACTTC.

The rearrangement joins TRBV2 to TRBJ2-2, with TRBD1 matching over 11 bases. The CDR3 extends over 14 amino acids. Losses at the gene ends were 7 bases for V and 6 bases for J; bases not matched to a gene: 4. The germline V gene encodes CDR1 SNHLY and CDR2 FYNNEI. CDR3 protein: CASIPGQGAGELFF. CDR3 DNA sequence: TGTGCCAGCATTCCGGGACAGGGGGCCGGGGAGCTGTTTTTT.

This chain uses TRBV20-1 with TRBJ1-1, with 7 positions matching TRBD1. CDR1 and CDR2 (germline): DFQATT, SNEGSKA (reference sequence). The CDR3 extends over 11 amino acids. V lost 1 base, J lost 11 bases, and 4 bases stayed unmatched. The CDR3 DNA reads TGCAGTGCTAGAGGAGGGGGCGCTGCTTTCTTT. Translated: CSARGGGAAFF.

The CDR3 region is CASSFWGADEQFF. The CDR3 coding sequence is TGTGCCAGCAGTTTTTGGGGGGCGGATGAGCAGTTCTTC. V is TRBV27 and J is TRBJ2-1; D tentatively reads TRBD1 or TRBD2 (6 bases each). This CDR3 is built from 13 residues. V shed 3 bases and J shed 8 bases, with 11 bases lying between them. CDR1 and CDR2 from the germline V gene are MNHEY and SMNVEV (reference sequence).

The V and J genes are TRBV5-4 and TRBJ1-6; D may be TRBD1 (5 bases). The CDR3 is 15 amino acids. V lost 4 bases, J lost 6 bases, and 14 bases lay in between. Germline V gene lookup returns CDR1 SGHNT and CDR2 YYREEE (reference sequence). CDR3 nucleotide sequence: TGTGCCAGCAGCCCGAGGGCAGGGAGTAATTCACCCCTCCACTTT. As protein: CASSPRAGSNSPLHF.

CDR3 sequence: CASSFTGETQYF. The CDR3, as DNA: TGCGCCAGCAGCTTCACGGGGGAGACCCAGTACTTC. The rearrangement joins TRBV5-1 to TRBJ2-5; tentative D call: TRBD2 (5 bases). The CDR3 consists of 12 residues. The germline V and J ends were trimmed by 2 bases and 5 bases, with 7 bases remaining between them. The germline CDR1 and CDR2 sequences are SGHRS and YFSETQ.

The V gene is TRBV9, the J gene TRBJ1-4; D unresolved. The V end lost 2 bases, the J end lost 4 bases, and 9 bases lay between the germline ends. CDR3 size: 14 residues. The germline V gene has CDR1 SGDLS and CDR2 YYNGEE. DNA for the CDR3: TGTGCCAGCAGCGTCGGCAGCTTTAATGAAAAACTGTTTTTT. As protein: CASSVGSFNEKLFF. The whole variable domain, filled in from reference TRBV9 and TRBJ1-4, reads DSGVTQTPKHLITATGQRVTLRCSPRSGDLSVYWYQQSLDQGLQFLIQYYNGEERAKGNILERFSAQQFPDLHSELNLSSLELGDSALYFCASSVGSFNEKLFFGSGTQLSVL.

This chain links TRBV6-5 with TRBJ2-7; D is undetermined. V dropped 3 bases and J dropped 1 base, with 7 bases sitting between them. Germline V gene sequence: CDR1 MNHEY, CDR2 SVGAGI. This CDR3 spans 13 amino acids. Here the CDR3 reads CASSYSVSYEQYF. Here the CDR3 DNA reads TGTGCCAGCAGTTATTCAGTGTCCTACGAGCAGTACTTC.

This rearrangement joins TRBV7-9 to TRBJ2-3; maybe TRBD2 (6 bases). CDR1 and CDR2 from the germline V gene are SEHNR and FQNEAQ (reference sequence). V was cut by 4 bases and J by 0 bases, with 8 bases left in between. The CDR3 consists of 14 residues. CDR3 in amino acids: CASSWGDSTDTQYF. In DNA form, the CDR3 reads TGTGCCAGCAGCTGGGGGGACAGCACAGATACGCAGTATTTT.

V usage is TRBV9 and J usage is TRBJ1-3; D not resolved. Trimming took 4 bases from V and 0 from J, leaving 14 bases between them. The CDR3 has 16 amino acids. Germline V gene data show CDR1 as SGDLS and CDR2 as YYNGEE. CDR3 DNA sequence: TGTGCCAGCAGCACGTACCAAAAGGGCTCTGGAAACACCATATATTTT. It specifies CASSTYQKGSGNTIYF. The entire variable domain, with the rest obtained from reference TRBV9 and TRBJ1-3, is as follows: DSGVTQTPKHLITATGQRVTLRCSPRSGDLSVYWYQQSLDQGLQFLIQYYNGEERAKGNILERFSAQQFPDLHSELNLSSLELGDSALYFCASSTYQKGSGNTIYFGEGSWLTVV.

The chain uses TRBV6-4 and TRBJ2-2; D unclear. From germline, CDR1 is MRHNA and CDR2 SNTAGT. The length of the CDR3 is 12 residues. The V and J ends lost 2 bases and 6 bases respectively, with 4 bases between them. The CDR3 DNA is TGTGCCAGCAGTGACGGCTCCGGGGAGCTGTTTTTT. It codes for CASSDGSGELFF.

This chain uses TRBV18 with TRBJ2-5; TRBD2 aligns across 7 bases. In germline, CDR1 is KGHSH, CDR2 LQKENI. The ends lost 3 bases at V and 1 base at J; junction bases unmatched: 5. The CDR3 covers 15 residues. CDR3 protein: CASSPGLGAQETQYF. DNA of the CDR3: TGTGCCAGCTCACCTGGACTAGGAGCCCAAGAGACCCAGTACTTC.

This clone occurred once. The chain recombines TRBV29-1 with TRBJ2-4; D is unclear. The V gene lost 0 bases and the J gene lost 0 bases, with 18 bases spanning the gap. This CDR3 spans 18 amino acids. The germline gives CDR1 SQVTM, CDR2 ANQGSEA. DNA of the CDR3: TGCAGCGTTGAAGACCTCGATATTTGGGGTATAGCCAAAAACATTCAGTACTTC. Protein product: CSVEDLDIWGIAKNIQYF. The full variable domain, in which reference TRBV29-1 and TRBJ2-4 provide the parts outside the CDR3, is SAVISQKPSRDICQRGTSLTIQCQVDSQVTMMFWYRQQPGQSLTLIATANQGSEATYESGFVIDKFPISRPNLTFSTLTVSNMSPEDSSIYLCSVEDLDIWGIAKNIQYFGAGTRLSVL.